This T cell receptor (beta chain) was documented in a study of OX40 agonist ivuxolimab in advanced cancers. Study information: Patients achieving partial responses numbered three: one hepatocellular carcinoma case and two cutaneous melanoma cases.

Whole-study findings and limits: More expanded clones were found, on average, in CD8+ than in CD4+ T cells.

Germline V CDR1 and CDR2: LNHNV, YYDKDF (reference sequence). V shed 1 base, J shed 3 bases, and the junction held 1 base outside the gene matches. The CDR3 is made up of 14 amino acids. Autoimmune disease history or systemic immunosuppression disqualified patients. This clone is labeled as medium-sized. What it binds is unknown. Profiled with immunoSEQ multiplex PCR; TCRdb holds only in-frame clones, not every one. The sample contains some 43,000 clones, approximately 90% of which appear only once. This TCR derives from an adult with an advanced solid tumor such as melanoma, head and neck, liver or kidney cancer. The rearrangement uses TRBV15 and TRBJ1-1; 8 bases are shared with TRBD1. The specimen comprised CD4+ or CD8+ T cells sorted from blood, sampled in a trial of the OX40 agonist ivuxolimab. As DNA, the CDR3 is TGTGCCACCAGCAGAGCGACAGGGGACACTGAAGCTTTCTTT. Its protein is CATSRATGDTEAFF.